This entry features one T cell receptor (beta chain) sequence. Its cognate antigen is unknown. The sample originates from a study of identical twins. Study-wide points: The presence of invariant MAIT and iNKT cells could partly confound analyses of zero-insertion sequences.

TCRdb independently ran MiXCR on the 5' RACE reads; one entry per CDR3 protein. The sample contains roughly 700,000 distinct CDR3 sequences, less than 10% of which appear only once. Germline assignment: CDR1 ENHRY and CDR2 SYGVKD. V was pared by 1 base and J by 7 bases, with 17 bases between. The CDR3 runs to 16 residues. These data were also reused for a study on yellow fever vaccine responses in identical twins.

The chain has TRBV10-3 and TRBJ2-1; D is perhaps TRBD2 (6 bases). The TCR was taken from a woman between 18 and 29 years old in good health. The sample comprised PBMCs. The CDR3 loop reads CAISELRGAGINEQFF. The CDR3 DNA reads TGTGCCATCAGTGAGTTGCGAGGGGCGGGAATAAATGAGCAGTTCTTC.